These 17 T cell receptor beta chains were sequenced from one sample in a study of regulatory T cells in long-lasting Graves disease. Sequencing libraries for TCR beta were prepared with iRepertoire HTBI primers and Arm-PCR of CDR3 regions. TCRdb reanalysed the multiplex PCR reads using MiXCR and keeps one entry per CDR3 protein. The repertoire holds hundreds of thousands of distinct CDR3 sequences, with over 15% as singletons. The sample's time point: newly diagnosed GD, antithyroid drugs for less than 3 months. RNA extracted from PBMCs served as the sequencing template. Separately, the same data were catalogued under a study of T cells in Graves' hyperthyroidism and ophthalmopathy.

Sequencing was performed on peripheral blood mononuclear cells (PBMCs), taken at new diagnosis, from a patient treated with antithyroid drugs. The receptors come from a man between 40 and 49 years old with Graves disease.

This clonotype has a count of ten or more. The gene calls are TRBV27 and TRBJ2-3, with D unresolved. CDR3 size: 13 residues. The V gene's germline CDR1 is MNHEY and CDR2 SMNVEV (reference sequence). Trimming took 6 bases from V and 1 from J, leaving 8 bases between them. Here the CDR3 DNA reads TGTGCCAGCAGGCTGCACGGCACAGATACGCAGTATTTT. Its translation is CASRLHGTDTQYF.

In its sample, this clonotype was seen many times. This chain connects TRBV4-3 to TRBJ2-7, with 8 bases fitting TRBD2. CDR1 and CDR2 from the germline V gene are LGHNA and YSLEER. This CDR3 has 13 residues. The junction had 4 bases not matched to a gene; V was cut back by 3 bases and J by 6 bases. CDR3 protein: CASSHDGGGEQYF. CDR3 nucleotides: TGCGCCAGCAGCCATGACGGGGGGGGCGAGCAGTACTTC.

Notes on this clonotype: This sequence may be a read error, since a much larger clone differs from it by one base. The chain carries TRBV6-2 or TRBV6-3 and TRBJ1-5; D gene unclear. The V end was cut by 5 bases, the J end by 4 bases, with 12 bases between. The length of the CDR3 is 14 residues. From germline, CDR1 is MNHEY and CDR2 SVGEGT. The DNA for the CDR3 is TGTGCCAGCAGTCTCGGTAGGCGAAATCAGCCCCAGCATTTT. Residues: CASSLGRRNQPQHF.

On this clonotype itself: The likely explanation is a read error, given a far larger clone one base away. The V and J genes are TRBV28 and TRBJ2-1, with D possibly TRBD2 on 5 matching bases. This CDR3 contains 13 residues. CDR1 and CDR2 from the germline V gene are MDHEN and SYDVKM. V shed 8 bases and J shed 10 bases, with 18 bases lying between them. The CDR3 is CASEGVEANEQFF. In nucleotides, the CDR3 is TGTGCCAGCGAGGGCGTCGAGGCCAACGAGCAGTTCTTC.

At least ten counts were recorded for this clonotype. The chain carries TRBV18 and TRBJ2-7; 8 bases are shared with TRBD1. Germline assignment: CDR1 KGHSH and CDR2 LQKENI. The J segment lost 5 bases and the V segment lost 8 bases, leaving 8 bases of the junction unmatched. The CDR3 sequence is 13 residues long. The CDR3 DNA is TGTGCCAGCAGCCCCAACAGGGGGGACGAGCAGTACTTC. This sequence encodes CASSPNRGDEQYF.

This clonotype was picked up a small number of times. The chain uses TRBV6-1 and TRBJ2-5, with 7 bases fitting TRBD2. The CDR3 runs 15 residues. Germline V gives CDR1 MNHNS, CDR2 SASEGT. V gave up 8 bases and J gave up 4 bases; unmatched junction bases: 13. CDR3 sequence: CASHAGDCPLETQYF. CDR3 bases: TGTGCCAGCCATGCGGGGGATTGTCCGTTAGAGACCCAGTACTTC.

J is TRBJ1-6 and V is TRBV19; no clear D gene. The CDR3 runs to 14 residues. Germline V lookup: CDR1 LNHDA, CDR2 SQIVND (reference sequence). The V and J ends lost 6 bases and 7 bases respectively, with 13 bases between them. CDR3 protein: CASSLYGLNSPLHF. CDR3 nucleotides: TGTGCCAGTAGCCTGTATGGTTTGAATTCACCCCTCCACTTT.

This clonotype was seen more than once but under ten times. The gene calls are TRBV18 and TRBJ1-3; D is unclear. The CDR3 loop spans 16 amino acids. CDR1 and CDR2 (germline): KGHSH, LQKENI. With 1 base removed from V and 2 bases from J, the gap between germline ends came to 12 bases. CDR3 nucleotides: TGTGCCAGCTCACCACTCGCACCTCAGGCTGGAAACACCATATATTTT. Translation gives CASSPLAPQAGNTIYF.

The chain has TRBV29-1 and TRBJ2-1; D is ambiguous. Deletions cut 7 bases from V and 16 bases from J, with 17 bases between. The CDR3 is made up of 10 amino acids. Germline V gene data show CDR1 as SQVTM and CDR2 as ANQGSEA. In nucleotides, the CDR3 is TGCAGCGCCTGGACCGAAACCCATTTCTTC. Translated: CSAWTETHFF.

This clonotype was recorded a few times. The chain joins TRBV28 to TRBJ2-1; D is undetermined. This CDR3 is built from 12 residues. Trimming left V 2 bases short and J 5 bases short, with 4 bases between. CDR1 MDHEN and CDR2 SYDVKM come from the germline V gene. The CDR3 here is CASSLMDNEQFF. DNA of the CDR3: TGTGCCAGCAGTTTAATGGACAATGAGCAGTTCTTC.

This clonotype was seen at least ten times. DNA of the CDR3: TGTGCCAGCAGCTCCGGGACGTGGTACAATGAGCAGTTCTTC. Protein product: CASSSGTWYNEQFF. The chain has TRBV7-6 and TRBJ2-1; D is possibly TRBD1 or TRBD2 (5 bases each). Germline lookup yields CDR1 SGHVS and CDR2 FNYEAQ. The germline V and J ends were trimmed by 4 bases and 4 bases, with 11 bases remaining between them. The CDR3 contains 14 residues.

This clonotype was detected many times. The V gene is TRBV12-3 or TRBV12-4, the J gene TRBJ1-4, with D possibly TRBD1 on 5 matching bases. This CDR3 has 17 amino acids. V was trimmed by 3 bases and J by 3 bases, leaving 17 bases between them. This CDR3 reads CASSFPGGALANEKLFF. CDR3 bases: TGTGCCAGCAGTTTCCCGGGAGGGGCGCTGGCTAATGAAAAACTGTTTTTT.

This clonotype was recorded at least ten times. V usage is TRBV3-2 and J usage is TRBJ2-3; the table's D call of TRBD1 was not tested on the DNA. TRBV3-2 is noted as a pseudogene. The CDR3 sequence is 16 residues long. CDR3: CASRTRGAGITDTQYF. The CDR3 bases are TGTGCCAGCAGAACCCGGGGCGCGGGGATCACAGATACGCAGTATTTT.

This clonotype turned up a few times. The rearrangement joins TRBV7-2 to TRBJ1-6; D is unclear. The CDR3 is 14 residues long. V was pared by 1 base and J by 9 bases, with 10 bases between. Germline V lookup: CDR1 SGHTA, CDR2 FQGNSA. CDR3 amino acids: CASSLDSFSSPLHF. The CDR3 bases are TGTGCCAGCAGCTTAGACAGTTTTAGTTCACCCCTCCACTTT.

This clonotype was detected a few times. One end of the junction fails to match germline, which may point to a read error. The rearrangement uses TRBV10-3 and TRBJ2-7, with TRBD2 identical over 9 bases. Germline-derived CDR1 and CDR2 are ENHRY and SYGVKD. This CDR3 is 16 amino acids long. The CDR3 DNA follows: TGTGCCGTCAGTGAGTCTGGGCGGGGGGGCACCTACGAGCAGTACTTC. Translated, it gives CAVSESGRGGTYEQYF.

The CDR3 DNA follows: TGTGCCATCAGAATAAAGGGGTCACGGACAGTCTACAATGAGCAGTTCTTC. It is translated as CAIRIKGSRTVYNEQFF. The V gene is TRBV10-3, the J gene TRBJ2-1; D is possibly TRBD1 (6 bases). CDR1 is ENHRY and CDR2 is SYGVKD in the germline V gene. This CDR3 is built from 17 residues. Trimming stripped 6 bases from V and 3 bases from J, with 21 bases between.

Points on this clonotype: A read error may be the cause here, since a much bigger clone is one base away. The V call is TRBV5-1, the J call TRBJ1-2; no definite D call. The V end was cut by 7 bases, the J end by 8 bases, with 18 bases between. This CDR3 is 13 amino acids long. CDR1 and CDR2 from the germline V gene are SGHRS and YFSETQ. The CDR3: CASGYLVSGGYTF. The CDR3 DNA sequence: TGCGCCAGCGGCTACCTGGTGTCCGGGGGCTACACCTTC.